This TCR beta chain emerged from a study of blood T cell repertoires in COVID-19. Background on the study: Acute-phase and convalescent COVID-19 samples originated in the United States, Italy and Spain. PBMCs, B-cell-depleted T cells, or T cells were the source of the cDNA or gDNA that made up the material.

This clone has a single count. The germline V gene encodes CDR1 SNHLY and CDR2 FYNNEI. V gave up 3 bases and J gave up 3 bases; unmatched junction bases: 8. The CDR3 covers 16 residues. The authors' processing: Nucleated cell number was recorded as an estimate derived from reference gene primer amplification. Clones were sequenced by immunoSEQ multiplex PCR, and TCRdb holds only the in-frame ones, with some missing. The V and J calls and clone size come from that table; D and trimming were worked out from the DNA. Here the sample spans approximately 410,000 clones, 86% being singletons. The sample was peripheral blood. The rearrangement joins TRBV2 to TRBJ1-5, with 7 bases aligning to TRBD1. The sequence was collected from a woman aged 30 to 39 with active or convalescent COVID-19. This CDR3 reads CASSETGRMDNQPQHF. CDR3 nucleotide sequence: TGTGCCAGCAGTGAGACAGGGAGGATGGACAATCAGCCCCAGCATTTT.